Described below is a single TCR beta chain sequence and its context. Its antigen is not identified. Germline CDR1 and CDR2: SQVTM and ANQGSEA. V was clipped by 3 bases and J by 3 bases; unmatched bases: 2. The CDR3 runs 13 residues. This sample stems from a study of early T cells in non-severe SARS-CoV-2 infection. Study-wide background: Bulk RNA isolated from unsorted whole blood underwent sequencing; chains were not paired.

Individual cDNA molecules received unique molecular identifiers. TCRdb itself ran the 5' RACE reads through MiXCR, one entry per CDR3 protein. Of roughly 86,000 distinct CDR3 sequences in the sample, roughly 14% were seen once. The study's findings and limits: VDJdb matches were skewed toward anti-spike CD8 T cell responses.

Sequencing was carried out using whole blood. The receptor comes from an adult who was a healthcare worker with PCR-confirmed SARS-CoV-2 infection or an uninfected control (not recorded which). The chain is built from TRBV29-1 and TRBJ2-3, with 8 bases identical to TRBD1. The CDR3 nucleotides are TGCAGCGTTGAGAACAGGGGGACAGATACGCAGTATTTT. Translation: CSVENRGTDTQYF.